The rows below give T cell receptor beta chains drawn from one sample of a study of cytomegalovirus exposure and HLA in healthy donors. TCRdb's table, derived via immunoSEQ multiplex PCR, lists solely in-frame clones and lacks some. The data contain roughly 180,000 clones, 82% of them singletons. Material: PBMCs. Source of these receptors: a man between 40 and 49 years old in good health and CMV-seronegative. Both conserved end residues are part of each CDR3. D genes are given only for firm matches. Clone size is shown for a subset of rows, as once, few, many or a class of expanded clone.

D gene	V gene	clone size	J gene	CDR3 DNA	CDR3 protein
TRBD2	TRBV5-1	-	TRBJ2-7	TGCGCCAGCAGCGCGGGACTAGAGTTGCACGAGCAGTACTTC	CASSAGLELHEQYF
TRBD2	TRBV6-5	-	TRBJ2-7	TGTGCCAGCAGTTCGGCTAGCGGAGCCTACGAGCAGTACTTC	CASSSASGAYEQYF
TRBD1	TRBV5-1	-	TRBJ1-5	TGCGCCAGCAGCTTGTTTGGACAGGGGGAGCCCCAGCATTTT	CASSLFGQGEPQHF
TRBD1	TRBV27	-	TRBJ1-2	TGTGCCAGCAGTACCACGCTGACAGGGCATGGCTACACCTTC	CASSTTLTGHGYTF
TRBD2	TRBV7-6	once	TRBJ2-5	TGTGCCAGCAGCTACAGCGGGGGGGGTGAGACCCAGTACTTC	CASSYSGGGETQYF
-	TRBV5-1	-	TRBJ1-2	TGCGCCAGCAGCTTGGCCGGGCGGGAGGGTAACTATGGCTACACCTTC	CASSLAGREGNYGYTF
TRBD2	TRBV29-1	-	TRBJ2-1	TGCAGCGTTGGGAGTAGCGGGCGAAGCTCCTACAATGAGCAGTTCTTC	CSVGSSGRSSYNEQFF
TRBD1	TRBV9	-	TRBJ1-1	TGTGCCAGCAGCGTTGCGGACAGGGCTGGAACTGAAGCTTTCTTT	CASSVADRAGTEAFF
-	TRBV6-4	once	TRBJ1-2	TGTGCCAGCAAGGAGGGGAACTATGGCTACACCTTC	CASKEGNYGYTF
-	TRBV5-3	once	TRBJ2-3	TGTGCCAGCCGACAGAGCACAGATACGCAGTATTTT	CASRQSTDTQYF
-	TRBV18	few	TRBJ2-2	TGTGCCAGTATCGCTACGAACACCGGGGAGCTGTTTTTT	CASIATNTGELFF
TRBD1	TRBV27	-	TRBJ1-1	TGTGCCAGCAGTACGGGACAGGGTTACACTGAAGCTTTCTTT	CASSTGQGYTEAFF
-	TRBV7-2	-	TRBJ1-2	TGTGCCAGCAGCTTAAGGAGCGAGAACTATGGCTACACCTTC	CASSLRSENYGYTF
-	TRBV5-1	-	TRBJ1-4	TGCGCCAGCAGCGTGGGACAACTGAATGAAAAACTGTTTTTT	CASSVGQLNEKLFF
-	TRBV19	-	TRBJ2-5	TGTGCCAGTAGTATACTGGGGACACGGCAAGAGACCCAGTACTTC	CASSILGTRQETQYF
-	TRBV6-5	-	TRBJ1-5	TGTGCCAGCAGCCCCGACAGGACCGGCAATCAGCCCCAGCATTTT	CASSPDRTGNQPQHF
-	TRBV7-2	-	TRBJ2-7	TGTGCCAGCAGCTTAGCGGTCGGGGGGCAGTACTTC	CASSLAVGGQYF
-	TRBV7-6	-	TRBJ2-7	TGTGCCAGCAGCCCCGCCTTACAGGGAGTCTACGAGCAGTACTTC	CASSPALQGVYEQYF
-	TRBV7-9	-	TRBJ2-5	TGTGCCAGCAGCTTAGCCTCCGCGGCGGAGACCCAGTACTTC	CASSLASAAETQYF
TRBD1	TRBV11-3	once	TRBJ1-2	TGTGCCAGCAGCCTCCCCCGGGACAGGGGTCTTCGGGGCTATGGCTACACCTTC	CASSLPRDRGLRGYGYTF
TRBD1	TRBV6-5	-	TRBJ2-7	TGTGCCAGCAGTGCTACAGGGGGCAGGTCCTACGAGCAGTACTTC	CASSATGGRSYEQYF
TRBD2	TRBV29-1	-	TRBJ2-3	TGCAGCGTTGAAGGGACCCTAGCGGGGGTAGATACGCAGTATTTT	CSVEGTLAGVDTQYF
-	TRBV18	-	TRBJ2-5	TGTGCCAGCTCACCACCGGGGATTCGGGGGGCAGAGACCCAGTACTTC	CASSPPGIRGAETQYF
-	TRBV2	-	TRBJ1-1	TGTGCCAGCAGGGGGCAGCGCTTGAACACTGAAGCTTTCTTT	CASRGQRLNTEAFF
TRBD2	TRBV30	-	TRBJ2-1	TGTGCCTGGACCGGGGGGGGTGCGGTCGTCCTAAGCTCCTACAATGAGCAGTTCTTC	CAWTGGGAVVLSSYNEQFF
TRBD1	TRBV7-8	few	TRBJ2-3	TGTGCCAGCAGCCGGGACAGAACCACAGATACGCAGTATTTT	CASSRDRTTDTQYF
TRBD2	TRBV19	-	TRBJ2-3	TGTGCCAGTAGTTCCGGACTAGCGGGAGTCACAGATACGCAGTATTTT	CASSSGLAGVTDTQYF
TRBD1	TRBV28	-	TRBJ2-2	TGTGCCAGCAGTCGCGCAGGGGGCAGTTACGGGGAGCTGTTTTTT	CASSRAGGSYGELFF
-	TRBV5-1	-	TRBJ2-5	TGCGCCAGCAGCTTGGCCCCAAGACAGCAAGAGACCCAGTACTTC	CASSLAPRQQETQYF
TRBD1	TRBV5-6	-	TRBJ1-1	TGTGCCAGCAGCCGTGGGACAGTGAACACTGAAGCTTTCTTT	CASSRGTVNTEAFF
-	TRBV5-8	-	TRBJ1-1	TGTGCCAGCAGCTTCGGCCGGGGAGAGACTGAAGCTTTCTTT	CASSFGRGETEAFF
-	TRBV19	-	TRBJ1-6	TGTGCCAGTAGCGACAGTGGACGGTCACCCCTCCACTTT	CASSDSGRSPLHF
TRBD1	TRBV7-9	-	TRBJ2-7	TGTGCCAGCAGCAGCCTTGGGACAGGGGATCTTCACGAGCAGTACTTC	CASSSLGTGDLHEQYF
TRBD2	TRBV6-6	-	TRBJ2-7	TGTGCCAGCAGCCCCTCGGCGCTAGCGGGAGCCCACGAGCAGTACTTC	CASSPSALAGAHEQYF
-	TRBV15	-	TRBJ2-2	TGTGCCACCAGCAGAGACCGCGGATACACCGGGGAGCTGTTTTTT	CATSRDRGYTGELFF
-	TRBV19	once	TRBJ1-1	TGTGCCAGTAGTATTGGGGGGAACAGCGACACTGAAGCTTTCTTT	CASSIGGNSDTEAFF
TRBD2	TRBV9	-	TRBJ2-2	TGTGCCAGCAATCCTAGCGGGAGAATGGACACCGGGGAGCTGTTTTTT	CASNPSGRMDTGELFF
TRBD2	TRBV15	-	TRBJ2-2	TGTGCCACCAGCAGATCAAGGACTAGCCCCGGGGAGCTGTTTTTT	CATSRSRTSPGELFF
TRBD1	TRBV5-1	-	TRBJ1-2	TGCGCCAGCAGCTTGGAGGGGGCGGGCTACACCTTC	CASSLEGAGYTF
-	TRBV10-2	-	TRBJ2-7	TGCGCCAGCAGTGAGTCACAGAGCTCCTACGAGCAGTACTTC	CASSESQSSYEQYF
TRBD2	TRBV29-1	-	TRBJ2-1	TGCAGCGTTGAAGTAGGTCCTAGCGGGGTCTCCTACAATGAGCAGTTCTTC	CSVEVGPSGVSYNEQFF
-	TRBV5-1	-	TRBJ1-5	TGCGCCAGCAGCTTGTCAACAGGGAATGGGCAGCCCCAGCATTTT	CASSLSTGNGQPQHF